This T cell receptor beta chain is drawn from a study of shared clonotypes between healthy human individuals. Study-wide findings and caveats: In contrast to clonotypes shared by all four donors, non-shared clonotypes had lower generation probabilities. Rarefaction revealed incomplete sorted-subset sequencing despite large depth.

CD4+ cells yielded CD45RA+ naive and CD45RA-negative memory subsets. The CDR3 length is 15 residues. Trimming shortened V by 6 bases and J by 0 bases, and 12 bases separated the two germline ends. Germline V gene sequence: CDR1 LNHDA, CDR2 SQIVND (reference sequence). Assay execution proceeded at the deep level. TCRdb keeps only in-frame clones here, not all; method: immunoSEQ multiplex PCR. The sample lists over a million clones, more than 65% occurring once. Turning to this clone: The antigen is not known.

The material sequenced was memory CD4+ T cells sorted from blood. The sample's subset: CD45RA-negative fraction. The sequence came from a man aged 18 to 29 in good health. The V and J genes are TRBV19 and TRBJ1-5; weak D call: TRBD1 (6 bases). CDR3 protein: CASSTTGSSNQPQHF. In DNA, the CDR3 is TGTGCCAGTAGCACCACAGGGTCTAGCAATCAGCCCCAGCATTTT.